This TCR beta chain was captured in a study of early T cells in non-severe SARS-CoV-2 infection. Notes on the study in general: Comparison of clonotypes with VDJdb favored anti-spike CD8 responses while missing private and CD4 specificities.

This clonotype was found a few times. Its specificity is not known. cDNA molecules, individually, were tagged with unique molecular identifiers. TCRdb passed the 5' RACE reads through MiXCR, listing each CDR3 protein once. This table holds tens of thousands of distinct CDR3 sequences, 4.9% found once. Germline V gene sequence: CDR1 SGDLS, CDR2 YYNGEE. V was cut by 3 bases and J by 4 bases, with 7 bases left in between. CDR3 size: 12 residues. The V gene is TRBV9, the J gene TRBJ1-2; no firm D call. The sequence was collected from an adult who was a healthcare worker with PCR-confirmed SARS-CoV-2 infection or an uninfected control (not recorded which). Sequencing was performed on whole blood. Here the CDR3 reads CASSGDVYGYTF. DNA of the CDR3: TGTGCCAGCAGCGGGGATGTCTATGGCTACACCTTC.